This record looks at one TCR beta chain sequence and its context. This specimen belongs to a study of blood T cell repertoires in COVID-19. The CDR3 has 14 amino acids. The trim removed 4 bases at V and 0 bases at J, leaving 3 bases unmatched. CDR1 is SGHKS and CDR2 is YYEKEE in the germline V gene (reference sequence). Method: immunoSEQ multiplex PCR; TCRdb's copy keeps in-frame clones and lacks some. This table has 35,000 to 50,000 clones, roughly 89% appearing once. Source material: peripheral blood. This chain links TRBV5-5 with TRBJ2-5; 7 nucleotides line up with TRBD2. The clonotype was recovered from a man in his fifties or sixties with active COVID-19. CDR3 region: CASSRLANQETQYF. CDR3 coding DNA: TGTGCCAGCAGCCGACTAGCTAACCAAGAGACCCAGTACTTC.